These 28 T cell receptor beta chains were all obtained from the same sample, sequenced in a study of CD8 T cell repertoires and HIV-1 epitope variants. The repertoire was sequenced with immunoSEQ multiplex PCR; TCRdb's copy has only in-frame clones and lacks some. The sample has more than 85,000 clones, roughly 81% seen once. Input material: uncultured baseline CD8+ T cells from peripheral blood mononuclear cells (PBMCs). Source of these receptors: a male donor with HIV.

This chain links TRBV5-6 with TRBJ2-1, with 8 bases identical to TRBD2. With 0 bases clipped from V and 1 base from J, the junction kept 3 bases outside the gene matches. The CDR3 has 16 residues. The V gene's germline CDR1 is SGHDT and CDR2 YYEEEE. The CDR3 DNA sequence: TGTGCCAGCAGCTTGGTGGCGGGAGGTTCCTACAATGAGCAGTTCTTC. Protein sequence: CASSLVAGGSYNEQFF.

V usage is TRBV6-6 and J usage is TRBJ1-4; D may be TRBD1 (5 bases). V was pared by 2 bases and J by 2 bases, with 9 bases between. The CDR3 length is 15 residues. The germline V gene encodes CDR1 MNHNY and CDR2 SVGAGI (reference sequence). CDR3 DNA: TGTGCCAGCAGTTACCACCGACAGACTAATGAAAAACTGTTTTTT. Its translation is CASSYHRQTNEKLFF.

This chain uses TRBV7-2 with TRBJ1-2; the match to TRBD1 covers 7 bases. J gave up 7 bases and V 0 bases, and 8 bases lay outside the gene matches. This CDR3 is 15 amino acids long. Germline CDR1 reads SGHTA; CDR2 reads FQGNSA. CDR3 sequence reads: CASSLAAGGYGGYTF. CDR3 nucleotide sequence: TGTGCCAGCAGCTTAGCGGCAGGGGGGTACGGTGGCTACACCTTC.

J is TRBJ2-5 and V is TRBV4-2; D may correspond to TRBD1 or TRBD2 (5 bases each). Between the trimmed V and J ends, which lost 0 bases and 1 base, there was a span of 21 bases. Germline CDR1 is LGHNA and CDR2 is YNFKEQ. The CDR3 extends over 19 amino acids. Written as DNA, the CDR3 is TGTGCCAGCAGCCAAGAGGGGACGGACACCACAAACCTCCAAGAGACCCAGTACTTC. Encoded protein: CASSQEGTDTTNLQETQYF.

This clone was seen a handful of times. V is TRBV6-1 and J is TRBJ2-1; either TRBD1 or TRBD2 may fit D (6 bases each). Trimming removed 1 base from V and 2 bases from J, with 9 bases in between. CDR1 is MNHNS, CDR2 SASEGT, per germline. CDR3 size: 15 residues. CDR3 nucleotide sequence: TGTGCCAGCAGTGAAGTGCGGGACACCTACAATGAGCAGTTCTTC. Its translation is CASSEVRDTYNEQFF.

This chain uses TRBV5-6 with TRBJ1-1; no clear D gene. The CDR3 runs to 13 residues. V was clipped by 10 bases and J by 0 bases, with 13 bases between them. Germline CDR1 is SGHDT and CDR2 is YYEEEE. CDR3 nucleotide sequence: TGTGCCCCCCCGCTGCAGCTGAACACTGAAGCTTTCTTT. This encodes CAPPLQLNTEAFF.

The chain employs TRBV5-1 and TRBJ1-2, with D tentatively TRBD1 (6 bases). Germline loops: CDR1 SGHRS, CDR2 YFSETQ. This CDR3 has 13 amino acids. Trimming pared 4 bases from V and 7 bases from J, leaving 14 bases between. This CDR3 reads CASSRWTVSGYTF. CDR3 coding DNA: TGCGCCAGCAGCCGGTGGACAGTTTCTGGCTACACCTTC.

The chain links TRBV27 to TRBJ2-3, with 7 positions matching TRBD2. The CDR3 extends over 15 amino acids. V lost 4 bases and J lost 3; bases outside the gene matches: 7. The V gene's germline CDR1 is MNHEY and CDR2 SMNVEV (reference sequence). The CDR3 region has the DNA TGTGCCAGCAGTTCACTAGCGTCTCGTACAGATACGCAGTATTTT. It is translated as CASSSLASRTDTQYF.

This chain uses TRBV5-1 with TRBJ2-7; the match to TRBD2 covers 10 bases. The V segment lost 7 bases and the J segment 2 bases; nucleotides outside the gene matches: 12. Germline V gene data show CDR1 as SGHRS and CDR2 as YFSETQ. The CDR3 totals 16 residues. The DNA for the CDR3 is TGCGCCAGCCAACCCATGCAGAGCGGGGGGGCCTACGAGCAGTACTTC. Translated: CASQPMQSGGAYEQYF.

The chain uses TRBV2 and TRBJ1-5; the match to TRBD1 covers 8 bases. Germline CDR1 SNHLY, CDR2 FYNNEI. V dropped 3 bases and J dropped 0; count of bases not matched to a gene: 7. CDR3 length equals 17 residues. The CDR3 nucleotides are TGTGCCAGCAGTGATTTGGACAGGGATACTAGCAATCAGCCCCAGCATTTT. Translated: CASSDLDRDTSNQPQHF.

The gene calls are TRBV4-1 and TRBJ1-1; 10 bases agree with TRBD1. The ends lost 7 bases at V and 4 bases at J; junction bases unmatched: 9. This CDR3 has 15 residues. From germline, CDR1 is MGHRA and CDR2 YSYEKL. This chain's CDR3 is CASNDRGRSGTEAFF. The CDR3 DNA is TGCGCCAGCAACGACAGGGGGCGGTCGGGCACTGAAGCTTTCTTT.

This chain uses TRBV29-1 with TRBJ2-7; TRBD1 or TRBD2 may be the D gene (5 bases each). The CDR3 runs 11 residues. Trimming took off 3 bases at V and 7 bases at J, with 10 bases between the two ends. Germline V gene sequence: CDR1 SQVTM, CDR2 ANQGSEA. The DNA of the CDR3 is TGCAGCGTTGAGGGGCCGGGGGAGCAGTACTTC. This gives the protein CSVEGPGEQYF.

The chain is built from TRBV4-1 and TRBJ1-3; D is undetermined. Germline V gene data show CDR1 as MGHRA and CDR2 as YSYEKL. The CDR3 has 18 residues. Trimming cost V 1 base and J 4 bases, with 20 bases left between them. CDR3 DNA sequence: TGCGCCAGCAGCCAAGGGGCGTCTAGACGGTACTCGGGAAACACCATATATTTT. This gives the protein CASSQGASRRYSGNTIYF.

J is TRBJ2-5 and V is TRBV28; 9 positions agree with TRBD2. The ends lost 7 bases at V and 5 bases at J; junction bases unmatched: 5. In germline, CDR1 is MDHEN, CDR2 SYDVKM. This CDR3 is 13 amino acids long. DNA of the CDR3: TGTGCCAGCAAGAGCGGGAGGTGGGAGACCCAGTACTTC. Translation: CASKSGRWETQYF.

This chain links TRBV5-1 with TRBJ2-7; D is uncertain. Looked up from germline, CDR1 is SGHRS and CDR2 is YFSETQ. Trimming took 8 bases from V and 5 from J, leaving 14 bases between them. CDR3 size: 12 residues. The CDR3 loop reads CASSNSGDEQYF. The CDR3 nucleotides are TGCGCCAGTTCCAACAGTGGGGACGAGCAGTACTTC. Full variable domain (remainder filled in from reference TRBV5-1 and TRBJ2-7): KAGVTQTPRYLIKTRGQQVTLSCSPISGHRSVSWYQQTPGQGLQFLFEYFSETQRNKGNFPGRFSGRQFSNSRSEMNVSTLELGDSALYLCASSNSGDEQYFGPGTRLTVT.

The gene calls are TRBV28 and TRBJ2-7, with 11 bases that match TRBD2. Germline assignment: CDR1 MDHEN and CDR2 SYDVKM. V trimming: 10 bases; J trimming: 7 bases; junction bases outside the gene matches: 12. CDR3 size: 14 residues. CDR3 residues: CATLNSGGAGEQYF. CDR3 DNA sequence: TGTGCCACCCTTAATAGCGGGGGGGCGGGAGAGCAGTACTTC.

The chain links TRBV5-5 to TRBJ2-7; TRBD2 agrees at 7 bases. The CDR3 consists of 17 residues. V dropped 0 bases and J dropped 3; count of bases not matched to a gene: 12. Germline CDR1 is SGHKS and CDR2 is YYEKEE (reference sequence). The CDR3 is CASSLVVTASGVYEQYF. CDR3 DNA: TGTGCCAGCAGCTTGGTGGTTACGGCTAGCGGAGTCTACGAGCAGTACTTC.

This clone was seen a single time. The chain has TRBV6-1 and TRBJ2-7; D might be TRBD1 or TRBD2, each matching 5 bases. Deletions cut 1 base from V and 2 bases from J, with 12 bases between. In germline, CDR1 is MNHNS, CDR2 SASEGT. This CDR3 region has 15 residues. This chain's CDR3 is CASSEVGTATYEQYF. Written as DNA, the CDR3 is TGTGCCAGCAGTGAAGTTGGGACGGCCACCTACGAGCAGTACTTC.

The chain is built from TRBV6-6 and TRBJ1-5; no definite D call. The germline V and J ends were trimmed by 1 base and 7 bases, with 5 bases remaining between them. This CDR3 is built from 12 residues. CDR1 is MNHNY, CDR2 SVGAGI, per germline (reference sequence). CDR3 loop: CASSYWSQPQHF. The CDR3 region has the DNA TGTGCCAGCAGTTACTGGTCGCAGCCCCAGCATTTT.

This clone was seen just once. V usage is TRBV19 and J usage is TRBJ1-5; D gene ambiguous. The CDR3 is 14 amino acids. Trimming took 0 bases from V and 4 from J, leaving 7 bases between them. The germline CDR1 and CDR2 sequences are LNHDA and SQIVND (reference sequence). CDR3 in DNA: TGTGCCAGTAGTATAGAAGGAGCGAATCAGCCCCAGCATTTT. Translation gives CASSIEGANQPQHF.

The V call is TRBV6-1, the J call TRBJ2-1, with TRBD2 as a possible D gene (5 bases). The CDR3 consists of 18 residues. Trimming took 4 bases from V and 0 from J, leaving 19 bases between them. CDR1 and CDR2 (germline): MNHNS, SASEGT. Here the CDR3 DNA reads TGTGCCAGCAGTGCCCAAGGTTCGGGATCGAGCTCCTACAATGAGCAGTTCTTC. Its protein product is CASSAQGSGSSSYNEQFF.

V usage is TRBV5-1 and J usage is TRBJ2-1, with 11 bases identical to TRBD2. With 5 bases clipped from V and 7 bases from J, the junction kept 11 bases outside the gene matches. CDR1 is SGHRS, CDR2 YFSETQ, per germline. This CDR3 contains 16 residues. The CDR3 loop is CASSPGSGGAINEQFF. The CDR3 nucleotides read TGCGCCAGCAGTCCCGGTAGCGGGGGGGCAATAAATGAGCAGTTCTTC.

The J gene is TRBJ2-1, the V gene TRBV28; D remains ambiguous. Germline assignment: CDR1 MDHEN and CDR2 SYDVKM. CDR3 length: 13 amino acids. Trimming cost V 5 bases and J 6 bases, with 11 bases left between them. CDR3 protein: CASSRHLGNEQFF. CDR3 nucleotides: TGTGCCAGCAGTCGTCACCTCGGCAATGAGCAGTTCTTC.

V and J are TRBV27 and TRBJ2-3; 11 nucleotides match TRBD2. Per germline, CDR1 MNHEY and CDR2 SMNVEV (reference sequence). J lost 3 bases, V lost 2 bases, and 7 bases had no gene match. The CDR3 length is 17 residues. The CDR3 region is CASSLLASGGPTDTQYF. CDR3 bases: TGTGCCAGCAGTTTACTGGCTAGCGGGGGGCCGACAGATACGCAGTATTTT.

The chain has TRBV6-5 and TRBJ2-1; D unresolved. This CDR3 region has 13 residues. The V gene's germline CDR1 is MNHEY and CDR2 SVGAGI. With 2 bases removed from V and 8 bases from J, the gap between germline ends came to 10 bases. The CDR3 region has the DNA TGTGCCAGCAGTTACGTAGGCGTACATGAGCAGTTCTTC. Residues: CASSYVGVHEQFF.

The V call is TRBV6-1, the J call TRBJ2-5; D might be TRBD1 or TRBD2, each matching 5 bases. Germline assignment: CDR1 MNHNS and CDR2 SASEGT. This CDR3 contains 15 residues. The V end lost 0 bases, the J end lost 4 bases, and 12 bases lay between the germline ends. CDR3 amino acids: CASSEARSRGETQYF. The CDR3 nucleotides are TGTGCCAGCAGTGAAGCAAGGTCGAGGGGAGAGACCCAGTACTTC.

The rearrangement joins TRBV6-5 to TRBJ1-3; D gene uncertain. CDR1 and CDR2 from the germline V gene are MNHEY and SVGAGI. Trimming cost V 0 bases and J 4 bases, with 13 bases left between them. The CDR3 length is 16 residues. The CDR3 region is CASSYSGRQRGNTIYF. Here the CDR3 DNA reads TGTGCCAGCAGTTACTCGGGCCGCCAAAGGGGAAACACCATATATTTT.

As DNA, the CDR3 is TGCGCCAGCAGCCCGCCTACAGAATTGTATGGCTACACCTTC. Protein sequence: CASSPPTELYGYTF. The rearrangement links TRBV4-1 to TRBJ1-2; D unresolved. Germline CDR1 and CDR2: MGHRA and YSYEKL. V shed 4 bases and J shed 5 bases, with 14 bases lying between them. This CDR3 is 14 amino acids long.